This entry concerns a single T cell receptor (beta chain). Its target is not known. The identical CDR3 is also encoded by other nucleotide sequences in the sample. Trimming removed 1 base at V and 3 bases at J, with 7 bases between. Germline V lookup: CDR1 GTSNPN, CDR2 SVGIG (reference sequence). This CDR3 region has 13 residues. The record originates from a study of beta chain features in type 1 diabetes. Study findings and constraints: For type 1 diabetes patients, VDJ junctions showed fewer insertions and more deletions.

The entirety of the isolated RNA underwent reverse transcription, so expressed TCRB transcripts were sequenced. Profiling relied on immunoSEQ multiplex PCR, and the TCRdb table lists in-frame clones only, not all of them. The repertoire includes some 400,000 clones, over 13% of them detected once, and around 0.02% sits in the top ten. The sample comprised naive CD4+ T cells from blood. J is TRBJ1-5 and V is TRBV30, with D possibly TRBD1 on 5 matching bases. This clonotype was obtained from a young woman in good health. In nucleotides, the CDR3 is TGTGCCTGGAGTGGACAGTTCAATCAGCCCCAGCATTTT. Its protein is CAWSGQFNQPQHF.